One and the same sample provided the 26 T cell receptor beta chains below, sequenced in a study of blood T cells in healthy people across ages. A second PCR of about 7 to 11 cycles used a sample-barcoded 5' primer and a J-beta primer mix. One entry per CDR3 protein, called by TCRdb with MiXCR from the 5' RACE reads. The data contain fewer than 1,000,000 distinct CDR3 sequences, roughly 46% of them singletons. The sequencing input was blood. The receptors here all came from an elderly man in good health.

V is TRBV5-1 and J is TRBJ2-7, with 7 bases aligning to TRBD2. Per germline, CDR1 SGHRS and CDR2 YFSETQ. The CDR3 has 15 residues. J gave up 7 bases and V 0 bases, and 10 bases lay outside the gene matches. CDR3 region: CASSLEWEGLGEQYF. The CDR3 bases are TGCGCCAGCAGCTTGGAGTGGGAGGGCCTCGGAGAGCAGTACTTC.

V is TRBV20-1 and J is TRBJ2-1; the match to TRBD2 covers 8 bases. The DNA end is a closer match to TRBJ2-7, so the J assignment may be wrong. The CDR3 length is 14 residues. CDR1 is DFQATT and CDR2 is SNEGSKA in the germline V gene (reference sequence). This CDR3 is CSASGRVTYNEQYF. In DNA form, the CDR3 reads TGCAGTGCTAGCGGGAGGGTGACCTACAATGAGCAGTACTTC.

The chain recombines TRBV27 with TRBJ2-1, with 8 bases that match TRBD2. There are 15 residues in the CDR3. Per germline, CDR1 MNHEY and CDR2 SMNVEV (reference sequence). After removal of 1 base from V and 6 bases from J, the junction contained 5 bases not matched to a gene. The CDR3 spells CASSLLTGGGNEQFF. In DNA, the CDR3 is TGTGCCAGCAGTTTATTAACCGGGGGGGGCAATGAGCAGTTCTTC.

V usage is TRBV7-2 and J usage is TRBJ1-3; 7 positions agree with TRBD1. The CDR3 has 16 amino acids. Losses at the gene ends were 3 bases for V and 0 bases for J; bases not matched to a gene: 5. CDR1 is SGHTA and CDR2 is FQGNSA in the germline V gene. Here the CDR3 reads CASSFYRGRSGNTIYF. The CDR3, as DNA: TGTGCCAGCAGCTTCTACAGGGGACGCTCTGGAAACACCATATATTTT.

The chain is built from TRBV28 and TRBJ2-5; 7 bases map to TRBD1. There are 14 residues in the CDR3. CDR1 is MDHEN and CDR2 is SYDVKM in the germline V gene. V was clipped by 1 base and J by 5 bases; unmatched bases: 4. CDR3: CASSLLGRGETQYF. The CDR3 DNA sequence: TGTGCCAGCAGTTTATTAGGCAGGGGGGAGACCCAGTACTTC. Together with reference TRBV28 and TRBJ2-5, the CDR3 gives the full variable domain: DVKVTQSSRYLVKRTGEKVFLECVQDMDHENMFWYRQDPGLGLRLIYFSYDVKMKEKGDIPEGYSVSREKKERFSLILESASTNQTSMYLCASSLLGRGETQYFGPGTRLLVL.

The CDR3 region is CASSQRTGVGGTEAFF. The CDR3 DNA follows: TGTGCCAGCAGCCAGAGGACAGGGGTCGGGGGCACTGAAGCTTTCTTT. The genes are TRBV14 and TRBJ1-1, with 9 bases that match TRBD1. The trim removed 3 bases at V and 4 bases at J, leaving 9 bases unmatched. The CDR3 is 16 residues long. The germline CDR1 and CDR2 sequences are SGHDN and FVKESK.

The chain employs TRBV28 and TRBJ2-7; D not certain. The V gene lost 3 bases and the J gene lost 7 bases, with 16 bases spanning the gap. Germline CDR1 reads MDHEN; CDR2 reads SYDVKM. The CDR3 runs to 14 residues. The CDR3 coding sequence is TGTGCCAGCAGTTTTTTTAAGAGCACTCGGGAGCAGTACTTC. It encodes CASSFFKSTREQYF.

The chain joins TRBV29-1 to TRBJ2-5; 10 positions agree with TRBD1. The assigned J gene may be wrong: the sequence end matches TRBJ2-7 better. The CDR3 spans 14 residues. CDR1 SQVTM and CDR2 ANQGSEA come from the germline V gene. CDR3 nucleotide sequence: TGCAGCGTTGTTCGGGACAGGGGATTCAACGAGCAGTACTTC. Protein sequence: CSVVRDRGFNEQYF.

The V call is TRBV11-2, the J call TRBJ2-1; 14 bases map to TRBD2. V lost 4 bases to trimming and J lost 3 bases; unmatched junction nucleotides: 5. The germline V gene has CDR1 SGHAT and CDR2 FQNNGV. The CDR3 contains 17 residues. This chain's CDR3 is CASSSGLAGGIYNEQFF. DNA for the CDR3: TGTGCCAGCAGCTCCGGACTAGCGGGAGGAATCTACAATGAGCAGTTCTTC.

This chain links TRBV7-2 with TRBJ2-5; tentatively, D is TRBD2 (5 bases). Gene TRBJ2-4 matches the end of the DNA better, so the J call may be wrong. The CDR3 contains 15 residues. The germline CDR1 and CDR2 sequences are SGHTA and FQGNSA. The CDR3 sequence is CASSLARGLVNIQYF. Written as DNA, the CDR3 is TGTGCCAGCAGCTTAGCGCGCGGGCTGGTAAACATTCAGTACTTC.

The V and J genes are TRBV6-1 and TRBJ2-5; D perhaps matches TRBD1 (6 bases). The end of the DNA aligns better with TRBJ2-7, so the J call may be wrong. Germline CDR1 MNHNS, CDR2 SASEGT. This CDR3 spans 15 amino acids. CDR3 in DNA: TGTGCCAGCAGGGAGGACAGTGCATTAACCTACGAGCAGTACTTC. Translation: CASREDSALTYEQYF.

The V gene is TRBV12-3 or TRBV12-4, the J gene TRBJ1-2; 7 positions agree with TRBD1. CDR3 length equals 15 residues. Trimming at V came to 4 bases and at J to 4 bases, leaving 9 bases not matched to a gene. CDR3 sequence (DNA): TGTGCCAGCAGTTATACCGGGACAGACTCCTATGGCTACACCTTC. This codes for CASSYTGTDSYGYTF.

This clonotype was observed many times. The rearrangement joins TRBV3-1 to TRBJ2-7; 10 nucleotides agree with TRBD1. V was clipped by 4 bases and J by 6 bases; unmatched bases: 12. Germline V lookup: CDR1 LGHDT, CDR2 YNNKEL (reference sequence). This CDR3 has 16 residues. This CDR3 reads CASSRRTGQGFPEQYF. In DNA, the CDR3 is TGTGCCAGCAGCCGCAGGACGGGACAGGGGTTCCCCGAGCAGTACTTC.

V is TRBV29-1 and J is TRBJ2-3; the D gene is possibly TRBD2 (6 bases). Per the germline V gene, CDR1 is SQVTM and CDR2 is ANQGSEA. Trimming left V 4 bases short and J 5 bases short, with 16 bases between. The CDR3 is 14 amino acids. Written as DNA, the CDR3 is TGCAGCGTTGTTCGTTCGCTAGCGAGAGATACGCAGTATTTT. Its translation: CSVVRSLARDTQYF.

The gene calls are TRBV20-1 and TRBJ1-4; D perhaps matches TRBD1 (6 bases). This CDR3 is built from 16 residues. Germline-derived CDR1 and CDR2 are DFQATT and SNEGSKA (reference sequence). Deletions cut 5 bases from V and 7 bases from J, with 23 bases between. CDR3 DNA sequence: TGCAGTGCTCTGCACAGGGAGGGTTGGGTAGCTGAAAAACTGTTTTTT. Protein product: CSALHREGWVAEKLFF.

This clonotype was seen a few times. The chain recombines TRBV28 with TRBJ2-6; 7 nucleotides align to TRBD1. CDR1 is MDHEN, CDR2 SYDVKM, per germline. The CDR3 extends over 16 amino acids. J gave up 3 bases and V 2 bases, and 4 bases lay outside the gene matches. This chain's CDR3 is CASSLRGLGGANVLTF. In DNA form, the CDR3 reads TGTGCCAGCAGTTTAAGGGGGCTTGGTGGGGCCAACGTCCTGACTTTC.

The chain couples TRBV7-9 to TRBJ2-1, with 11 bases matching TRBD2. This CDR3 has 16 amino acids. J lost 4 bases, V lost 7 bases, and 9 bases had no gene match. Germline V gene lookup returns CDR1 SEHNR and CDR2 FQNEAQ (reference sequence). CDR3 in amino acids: CASTITGLAVYNEQFF. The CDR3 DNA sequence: TGTGCCAGCACCATCACGGGACTAGCGGTTTACAATGAGCAGTTCTTC.

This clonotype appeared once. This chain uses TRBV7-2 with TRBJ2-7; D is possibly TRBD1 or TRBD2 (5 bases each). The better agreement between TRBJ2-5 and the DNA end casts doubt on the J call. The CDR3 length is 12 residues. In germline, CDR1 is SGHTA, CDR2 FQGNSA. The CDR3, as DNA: TGTGCCAGCAGGGTAGAGGGGGAGACCCAGTACTTC. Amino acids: CASRVEGETQYF.

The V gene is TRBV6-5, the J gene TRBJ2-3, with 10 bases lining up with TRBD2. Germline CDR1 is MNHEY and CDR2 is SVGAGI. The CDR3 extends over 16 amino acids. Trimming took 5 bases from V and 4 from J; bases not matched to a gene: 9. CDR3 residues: CASSRSAGGPSDTQYF. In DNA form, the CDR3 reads TGTGCCAGCAGTCGATCAGCGGGAGGGCCCTCAGATACGCAGTATTTT.

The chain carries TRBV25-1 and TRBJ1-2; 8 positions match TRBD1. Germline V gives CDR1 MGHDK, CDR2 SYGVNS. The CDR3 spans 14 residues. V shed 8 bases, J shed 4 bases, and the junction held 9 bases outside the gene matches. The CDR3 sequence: CASSTQGAAYGYTF. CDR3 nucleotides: TGTGCCAGCTCGACCCAGGGGGCCGCCTATGGCTACACCTTC.

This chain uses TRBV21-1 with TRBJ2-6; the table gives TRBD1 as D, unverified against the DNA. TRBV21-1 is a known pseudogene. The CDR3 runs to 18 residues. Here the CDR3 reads CASSNARDGHSGANVLTF. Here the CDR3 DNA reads TGTGCCAGCAGCAATGCGAGGGACGGACACTCTGGGGCCAACGTCCTGACTTTC.

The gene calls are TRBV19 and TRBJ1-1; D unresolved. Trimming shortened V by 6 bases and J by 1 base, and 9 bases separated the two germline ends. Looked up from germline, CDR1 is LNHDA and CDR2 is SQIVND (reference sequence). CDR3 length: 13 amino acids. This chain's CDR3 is CASRRASNTEAFF. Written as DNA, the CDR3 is TGTGCCAGTAGACGAGCTTCGAACACTGAAGCTTTCTTT.

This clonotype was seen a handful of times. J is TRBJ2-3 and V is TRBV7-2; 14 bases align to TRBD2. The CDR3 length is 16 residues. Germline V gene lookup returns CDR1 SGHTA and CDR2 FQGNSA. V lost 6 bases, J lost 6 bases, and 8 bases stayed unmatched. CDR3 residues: CASRRLAGGPSDTQYF. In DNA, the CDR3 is TGTGCCAGCAGGCGACTAGCGGGAGGGCCCTCGGATACGCAGTATTTT. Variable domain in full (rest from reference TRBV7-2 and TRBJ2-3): GAGVSQSPSNKVTEKGKDVELRCDPISGHTALYWYRQSLGQGLEFLIYFQGNSAPDKSGLPSDRFSAERTGGSVSTLTIQRTQQEDSAVYLCASRRLAGGPSDTQYFGPGTRLTVL.

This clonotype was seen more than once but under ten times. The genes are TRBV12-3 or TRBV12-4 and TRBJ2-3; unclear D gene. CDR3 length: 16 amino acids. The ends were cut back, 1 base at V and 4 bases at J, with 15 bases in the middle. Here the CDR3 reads CASSLEENRVADTQYF. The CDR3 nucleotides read TGTGCCAGCAGTTTAGAAGAGAATCGAGTTGCAGATACGCAGTATTTT.

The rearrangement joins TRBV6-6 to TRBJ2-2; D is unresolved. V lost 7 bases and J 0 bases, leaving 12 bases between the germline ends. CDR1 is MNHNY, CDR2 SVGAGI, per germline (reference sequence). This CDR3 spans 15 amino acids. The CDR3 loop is CASKPPRANTGELFF. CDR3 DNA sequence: TGTGCCAGCAAACCTCCCAGAGCGAACACCGGGGAGCTGTTTTTT.

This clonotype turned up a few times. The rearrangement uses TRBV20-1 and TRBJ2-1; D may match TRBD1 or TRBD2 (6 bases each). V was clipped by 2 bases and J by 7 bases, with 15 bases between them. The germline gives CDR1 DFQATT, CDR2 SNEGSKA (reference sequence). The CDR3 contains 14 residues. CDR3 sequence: CSARPGGGYNEQFF. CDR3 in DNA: TGCAGTGCTAGACCCGGGGGCGGATATAATGAGCAGTTCTTC.